This is a list of T cell receptor beta chains from one sample in a study of identical twins. TCRdb re-called the 5' RACE reads through MiXCR, storing one row per CDR3 protein. The sample contains roughly 260,000 distinct CDR3 sequences, more than 12% of which appear only once. The sequencing input was memory (CD45RO+) T cells sorted from blood. These receptors were taken from a woman aged 18 to 35 in good health. CDR3s include the opening cysteine and the closing phenylalanine or tryptophan. D genes are given only for firm matches. A clone size is listed for some rows: how often the clone was seen (once, few, many), or a class if it is expanded.

V gene	J gene	D gene	clone size	CDR3 DNA	CDR3 protein
TRBV18	TRBJ2-5	TRBD1	NA	TGTGCCAGCTCACCAAGGGACAGGGGAATGGAAGAGACCCAGTACTTC	CASSPRDRGMEETQYF
TRBV15	TRBJ1-2	NA	NA	TGTGCCACCAGCAGAGATCGGGCTAACTATGGCTACACCTTC	CATSRDRANYGYTF
TRBV10-3	TRBJ2-3	TRBD1	many	TGTGCCATCAGTGGGGCCGGAGGACAGGTCCGTGATACGCAGTATTTT	CAISGAGGQVRDTQYF
TRBV10-3	TRBJ2-2	NA	NA	TGTGCCATCAGCGCCGTAGGTCAGACTACCGGGGAGCTGTTTTTT	CAISAVGQTTGELFF
TRBV5-5	TRBJ1-5	TRBD1	NA	TGTGCCAGCAGCTGGACAGGGGGCCCGGATCAGCCCCAGCATTTT	CASSWTGGPDQPQHF
TRBV4-1	TRBJ1-1	NA	many	TGCGCCAGCAAATTGGGAGGGAACACTGAAGCTTTCTTT	CASKLGGNTEAFF
TRBV7-9	TRBJ1-1	NA	few	TGTGCCAGCAGACTAGACAACTCGAACACTGAAGCTTTCTTT	CASRLDNSNTEAFF
TRBV4-2	TRBJ1-2	NA	many	TGTGCCAGCAGCCAGGCGACACCTACCAACTATGGCTACACCTTC	CASSQATPTNYGYTF
TRBV29-1	TRBJ1-1	NA	NA	TGCAGCGTTGTTGAGAACATGAACACTGAAGCTTTCTTT	CSVVENMNTEAFF
TRBV25-1	TRBJ1-1	NA	NA	TGTGCCAGCAAGCCTGGGGGGGGAAGGAACACTGAAGCTTTCTTT	CASKPGGGRNTEAFF
TRBV7-2	TRBJ2-1	TRBD2	many	TGTGCCAGCAGCCCGAGGCTAGCGGGAGGGAACAATGAGCAGTTCTTC	CASSPRLAGGNNEQFF
TRBV5-1	TRBJ2-5	NA	few	TGCGCCAGCAGCCCCGGACCAGGAGAGACCCAGTACTTC	CASSPGPGETQYF
TRBV7-8	TRBJ2-3	NA	NA	TGTGCCAGCAGCTTAGTGCGCAGAGCGGTTGATACGCAGTATTTT	CASSLVRRAVDTQYF
TRBV7-9	TRBJ2-2	NA	NA	TGTGCCAGCAGCTTAATAAATCTAGGCGGGGAGCTGTTTTTT	CASSLINLGGELFF
TRBV20-1	TRBJ1-2	NA	NA	TGCAGCGGGGGGCTGGGGGCTAACTATGGCTACACCTTC	CSGGLGANYGYTF
TRBV29-1	TRBJ2-1	NA	many	TGCAGCGTTGAAGACTCAGACTCCTACAATGAGCAGTTCTTC	CSVEDSDSYNEQFF